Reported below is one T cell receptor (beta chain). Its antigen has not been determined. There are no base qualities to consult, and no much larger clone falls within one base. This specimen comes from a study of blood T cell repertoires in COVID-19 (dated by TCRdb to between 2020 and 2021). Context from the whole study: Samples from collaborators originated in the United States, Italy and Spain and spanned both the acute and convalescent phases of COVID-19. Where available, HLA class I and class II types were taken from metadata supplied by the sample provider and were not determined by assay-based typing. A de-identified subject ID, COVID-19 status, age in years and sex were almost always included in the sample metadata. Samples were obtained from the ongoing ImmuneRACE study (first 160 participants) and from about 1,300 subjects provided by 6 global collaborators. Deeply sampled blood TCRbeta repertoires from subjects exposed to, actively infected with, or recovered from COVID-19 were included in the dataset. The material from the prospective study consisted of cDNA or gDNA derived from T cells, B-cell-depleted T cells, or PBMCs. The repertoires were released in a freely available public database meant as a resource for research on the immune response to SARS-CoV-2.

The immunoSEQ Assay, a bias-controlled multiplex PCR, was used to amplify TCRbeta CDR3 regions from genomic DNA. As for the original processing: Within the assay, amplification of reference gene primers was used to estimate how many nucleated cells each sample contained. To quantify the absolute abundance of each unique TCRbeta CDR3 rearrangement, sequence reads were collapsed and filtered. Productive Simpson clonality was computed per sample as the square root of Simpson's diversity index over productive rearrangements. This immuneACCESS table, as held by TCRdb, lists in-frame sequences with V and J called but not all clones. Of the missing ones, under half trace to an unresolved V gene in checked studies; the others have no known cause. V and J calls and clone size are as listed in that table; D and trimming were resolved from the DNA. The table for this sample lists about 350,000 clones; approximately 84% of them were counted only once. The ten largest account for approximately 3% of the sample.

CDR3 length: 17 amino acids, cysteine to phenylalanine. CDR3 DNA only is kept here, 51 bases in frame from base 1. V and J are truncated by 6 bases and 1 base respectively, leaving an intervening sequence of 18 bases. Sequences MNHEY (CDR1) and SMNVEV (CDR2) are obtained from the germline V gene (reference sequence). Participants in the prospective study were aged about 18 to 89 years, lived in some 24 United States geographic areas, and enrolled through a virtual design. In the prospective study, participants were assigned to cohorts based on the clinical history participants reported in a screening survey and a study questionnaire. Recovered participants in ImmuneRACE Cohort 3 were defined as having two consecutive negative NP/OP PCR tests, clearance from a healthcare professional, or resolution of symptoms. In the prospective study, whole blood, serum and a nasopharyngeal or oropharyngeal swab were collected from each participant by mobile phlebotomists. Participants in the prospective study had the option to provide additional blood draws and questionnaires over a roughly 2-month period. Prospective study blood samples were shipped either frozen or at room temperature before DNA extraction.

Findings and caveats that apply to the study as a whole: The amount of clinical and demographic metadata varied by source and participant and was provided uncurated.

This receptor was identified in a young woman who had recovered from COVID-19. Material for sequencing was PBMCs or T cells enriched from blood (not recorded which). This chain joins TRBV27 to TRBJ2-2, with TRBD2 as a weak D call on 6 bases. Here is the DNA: TGTGCCAGCAGACGGACGCTGGGCGGGAAGAACACCGGGGAGCTGTTTTTT. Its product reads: CASRRTLGGKNTGELFF.